This T cell receptor beta chain was found in a study of cytomegalovirus exposure and HLA in healthy donors. Germline V CDR1 and CDR2: SGHNT, YENEEA. V trimming: 2 bases; J trimming: 6 bases; junction bases outside the gene matches: 10. This CDR3 has 16 amino acids. Both 60 Vbeta primers and 13 Jbeta primers went into the PCR. Method: immunoSEQ multiplex PCR; TCRdb's copy keeps in-frame clones and lacks some. The table has more than 80,000 clones, 70% to 80% seen once. This clonotype was sampled from a female donor in good health and CMV-seronegative. The chain employs TRBV11-3 and TRBJ2-1, with 7 bases fitting TRBD2. Sequencing input: PBMCs. The CDR3 spells CASSLRDRGVVNEQFF. Written as DNA, the CDR3 is TGTGCCAGCAGCTTAAGGGACCGGGGGGTGGTCAATGAGCAGTTCTTC. Variable domain in full (rest from reference TRBV11-3 and TRBJ2-1): EAGVVQSPRYKIIEKKQPVAFWCNPISGHNTLYWYLQNLGQGPELLIRYENEEAVDDSQLPKDRFSAERLKGVDSTLKIQPAELGDSAVYLCASSLRDRGVVNEQFFGPGTRLTVL.